The 4 T cell receptor beta chains in this list originate from one sample, sequenced in a study of response to subunit inactivated influenza vaccine. TCRdb recomputed calls from the RT-PCR reads with MiXCR, one row per CDR3 protein. The table shows 450,000 to 600,000 distinct CDR3 sequences, with around 7.9% occurring only once. Sample: PBMCs from blood, taken 23 months after vaccination. All receptors come from a man aged 50 to 69 who received an inactivated influenza vaccine.

This clonotype was detected a few times. This chain connects TRBV5-1 to TRBJ2-5; TRBD1 agrees at 9 bases. V lost 4 bases to trimming and J lost 4 bases; unmatched junction nucleotides: 5. The CDR3 has 14 amino acids. CDR1 and CDR2 from the germline V gene are SGHRS and YFSETQ. CDR3 sequence (DNA): TGCGCCAGCAGCGAGGGACAGGGCGCAGAGACCCAGTACTTC. Its translation: CASSEGQGAETQYF.

The rearrangement links TRBV9 to TRBJ2-7, with a possible D match to TRBD1 (5 bases). Per germline, CDR1 SGDLS and CDR2 YYNGEE. Between the trimmed V and J ends, which lost 0 bases and 6 bases, there was a span of 13 bases. There are 14 residues in the CDR3. For the CDR3, the DNA is TGTGCCAGCAGCGTAGTGGCAGGGAACGGCGAGCAGTACTTC. The encoded protein is CASSVVAGNGEQYF.

A few counts support this clonotype. The rearrangement uses TRBV12-3 or TRBV12-4 and TRBJ2-1, with D possibly being TRBD2 (5 bases). Trimming removed 7 bases from V and 9 bases from J, with 13 bases in between. This CDR3 is built from 12 residues. CDR3 amino acids: CASTARAGEQFF. DNA for the CDR3: TGTGCCAGCACCGCCCGCGCGGGTGAGCAGTTCTTC.

This clonotype was observed at least ten times. V and J are TRBV5-1 and TRBJ2-1, with 12 positions matching TRBD2. From germline, CDR1 is SGHRS and CDR2 YFSETQ. The J segment lost 9 bases and the V segment lost 4 bases, leaving 8 bases of the junction unmatched. The CDR3 extends over 15 amino acids. The CDR3 nucleotides are TGCGCCAGCAGCCCGGCGACTAGCGGGAGTGTTGAGCAGTTCTTC. The encoded protein is CASSPATSGSVEQFF.